The present entry profiles one T cell receptor beta chain with its context. Its matching antigen is unknown. The PCR made use of 60 Vbeta and 13 Jbeta primers. Generated by immunoSEQ multiplex PCR, the TCRdb table keeps only in-frame clones and is missing some. Among 180,000 or so clones listed, over 80% were seen once. The data originate from a study of cytomegalovirus exposure and HLA in healthy donors. Regarding the study as a whole: In a later analysis, a genetic analysis reported fewer productive-TCR N-insertions in an Asian-associated ancestry cluster than the cohort average. Later analysis demonstrated an association between a missense DCLRE1C variant and TCR beta V- and J-gene trimming. Per a later analysis, HLA-associated TCR beta chains showed more clonal expansion than other, equally common TCR beta chains. The productive fraction for most TCR beta V segments was about 87% or about 30% in an earlier analysis.

Germline-derived CDR1 and CDR2 are SGHDT and YYEEEE. The CDR3 covers 16 residues. The junction had 11 bases not matched to a gene; V was cut back by 4 bases and J by 1 base. This receptor was taken from a girl aged 5-17 years in good health and CMV-seropositive. The V call is TRBV5-6, the J call TRBJ2-7, with TRBD2 identical over 7 bases. The sequenced material came from PBMCs. The CDR3 region is CASSGGSAGSSYEQYF. CDR3 DNA: TGTGCCAGCAGCGGCGGGAGCGCCGGGTCTTCCTACGAGCAGTACTTC. Looking up the rest from reference TRBV5-6 and TRBJ2-7 gives the full variable domain: DAGVTQSPTHLIKTRGQQVTLRCSPKSGHDTVSWYQQALGQGPQFIFQYYEEEERQRGNFPDRFSGHQFPNYSSELNVNALLLGDSALYLCASSGGSAGSSYEQYFGPGTRLTVT.